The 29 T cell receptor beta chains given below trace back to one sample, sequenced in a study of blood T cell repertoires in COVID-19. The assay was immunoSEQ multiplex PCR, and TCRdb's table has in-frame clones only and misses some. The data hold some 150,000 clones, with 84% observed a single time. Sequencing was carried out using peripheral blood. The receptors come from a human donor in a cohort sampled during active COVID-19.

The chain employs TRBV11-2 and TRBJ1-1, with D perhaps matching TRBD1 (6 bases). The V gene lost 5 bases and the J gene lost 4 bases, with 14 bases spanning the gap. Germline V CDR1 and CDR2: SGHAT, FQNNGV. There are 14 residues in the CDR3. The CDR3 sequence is CASSVTGGGTEAFF. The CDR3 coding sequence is TGTGCCAGCAGCGTGACGGGGGGCGGCACTGAAGCTTTCTTT.

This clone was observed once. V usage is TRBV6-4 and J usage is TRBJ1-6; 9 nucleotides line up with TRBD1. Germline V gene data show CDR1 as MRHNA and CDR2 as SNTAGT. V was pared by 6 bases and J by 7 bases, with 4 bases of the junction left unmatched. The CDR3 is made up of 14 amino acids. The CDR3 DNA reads TGTGCCAGCAGCCGGGACAGGGCGAATTCACCCCTCCACTTT. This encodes CASSRDRANSPLHF.

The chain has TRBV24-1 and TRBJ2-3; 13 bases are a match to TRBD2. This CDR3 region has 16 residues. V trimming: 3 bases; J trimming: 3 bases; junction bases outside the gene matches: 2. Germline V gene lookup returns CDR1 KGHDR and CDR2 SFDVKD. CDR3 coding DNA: TGTGCCACCAGTGATCCGGGACTAGCGGGGACAGATACGCAGTATTTT. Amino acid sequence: CATSDPGLAGTDTQYF.

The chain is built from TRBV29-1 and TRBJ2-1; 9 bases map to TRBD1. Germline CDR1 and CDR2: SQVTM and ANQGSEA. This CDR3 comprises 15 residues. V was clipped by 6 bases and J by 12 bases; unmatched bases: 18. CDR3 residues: CSVTSPGQGGLGQFF. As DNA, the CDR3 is TGCAGCGTCACCTCTCCGGGACAGGGAGGGCTTGGGCAGTTCTTC.

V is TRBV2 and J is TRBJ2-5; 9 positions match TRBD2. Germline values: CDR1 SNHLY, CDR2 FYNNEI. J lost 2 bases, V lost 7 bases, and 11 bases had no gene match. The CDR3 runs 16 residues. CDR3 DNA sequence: TGTGCCAGCACTGCTTCGCGGGGGGGGGCACAAGAGACCCAGTACTTC. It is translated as CASTASRGGAQETQYF.

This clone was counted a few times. In nucleotides, the CDR3 is TGTGCCAGTAGTAACCCTAGCGGGGGGTATTCCTACAATGAGCAGTTCTTC. It encodes CASSNPSGGYSYNEQFF. The V and J genes are TRBV19 and TRBJ2-1; 11 bases match TRBD2. V lost 4 bases, J lost 1 base, and 6 bases stayed unmatched. CDR1 and CDR2 from the germline V gene are LNHDA and SQIVND (reference sequence). The CDR3 is 17 residues long.

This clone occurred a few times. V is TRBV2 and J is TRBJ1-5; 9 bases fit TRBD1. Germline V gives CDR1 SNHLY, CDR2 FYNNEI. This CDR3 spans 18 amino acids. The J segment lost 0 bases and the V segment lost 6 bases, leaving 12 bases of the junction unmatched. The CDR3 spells CASRTGTGRSNSNQPQHF. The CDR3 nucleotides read TGTGCCAGCAGAACCGGGACAGGGAGGTCAAATAGCAATCAGCCCCAGCATTTT.

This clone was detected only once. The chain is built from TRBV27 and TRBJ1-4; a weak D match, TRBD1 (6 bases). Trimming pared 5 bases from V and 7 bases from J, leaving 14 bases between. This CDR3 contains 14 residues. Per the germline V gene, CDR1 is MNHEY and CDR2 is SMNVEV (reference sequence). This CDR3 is CASSTGWVSEKLFF. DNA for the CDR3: TGTGCCAGCAGTACAGGGTGGGTTTCTGAAAAACTGTTTTTT.

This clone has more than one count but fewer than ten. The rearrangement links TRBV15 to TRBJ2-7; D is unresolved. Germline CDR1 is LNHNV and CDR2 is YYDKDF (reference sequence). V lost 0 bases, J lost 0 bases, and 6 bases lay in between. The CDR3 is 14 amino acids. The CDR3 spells CATSRDLGSYEQYF. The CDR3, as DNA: TGTGCCACCAGCAGAGATCTAGGCTCCTACGAGCAGTACTTC.

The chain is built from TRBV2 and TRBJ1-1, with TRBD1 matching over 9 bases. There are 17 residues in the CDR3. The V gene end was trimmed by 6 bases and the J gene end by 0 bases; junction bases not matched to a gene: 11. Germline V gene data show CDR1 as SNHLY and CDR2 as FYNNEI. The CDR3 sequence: CASRHRGRQPLNTEAFF. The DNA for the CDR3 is TGTGCCAGCAGACACAGGGGGCGACAACCATTGAACACTGAAGCTTTCTTT.

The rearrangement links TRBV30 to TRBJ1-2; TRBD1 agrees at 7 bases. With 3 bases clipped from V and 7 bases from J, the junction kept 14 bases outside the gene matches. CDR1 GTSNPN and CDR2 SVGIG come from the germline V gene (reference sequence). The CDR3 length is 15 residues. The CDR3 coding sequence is TGTGCCTGGAGAACCTTGTACAGGGGTTTAGGTGGCTACACCTTC. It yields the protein CAWRTLYRGLGGYTF.

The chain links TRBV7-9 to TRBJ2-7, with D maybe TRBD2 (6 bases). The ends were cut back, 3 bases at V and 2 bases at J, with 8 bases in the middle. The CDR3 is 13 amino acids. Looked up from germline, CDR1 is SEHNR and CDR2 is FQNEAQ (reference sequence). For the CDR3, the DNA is TGTGCCAGCAGCTTCGGGGGACCCTACGAGCAGTACGTC. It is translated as CASSFGGPYEQYV.

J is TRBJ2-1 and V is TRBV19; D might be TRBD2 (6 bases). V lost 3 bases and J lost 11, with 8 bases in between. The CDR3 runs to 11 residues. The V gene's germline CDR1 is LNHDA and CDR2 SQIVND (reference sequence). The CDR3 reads CASSIGGKQFF. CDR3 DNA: TGTGCCAGTAGTATCGGGGGTAAGCAGTTCTTC.

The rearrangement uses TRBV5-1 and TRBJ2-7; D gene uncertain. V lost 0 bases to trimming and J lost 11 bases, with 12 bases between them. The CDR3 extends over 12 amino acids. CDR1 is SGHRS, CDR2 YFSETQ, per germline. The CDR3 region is CASSLALEPKYF. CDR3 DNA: TGCGCCAGCAGCTTGGCCTTAGAACCGAAGTACTTC.

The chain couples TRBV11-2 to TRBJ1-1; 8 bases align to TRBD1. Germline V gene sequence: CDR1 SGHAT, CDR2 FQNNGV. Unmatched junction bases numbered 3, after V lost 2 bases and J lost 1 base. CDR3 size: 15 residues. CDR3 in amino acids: CASSLPGQGNTEAFF. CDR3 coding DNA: TGTGCCAGCAGCTTACCTGGACAGGGGAACACTGAAGCTTTCTTT.

CDR3 coding DNA: TGCGCCAGCAGCCTAGCCGCTCCGGGACAGGGGACTCACAATGAGCAGTTCTTC. Its translation: CASSLAAPGQGTHNEQFF. V is TRBV5-1 and J is TRBJ2-1; TRBD1 matches 10 bases. The germline CDR1 and CDR2 sequences are SGHRS and YFSETQ. This CDR3 comprises 18 residues. Trimming cost V 4 bases and J 5 bases; bases outside gene matches: 15.

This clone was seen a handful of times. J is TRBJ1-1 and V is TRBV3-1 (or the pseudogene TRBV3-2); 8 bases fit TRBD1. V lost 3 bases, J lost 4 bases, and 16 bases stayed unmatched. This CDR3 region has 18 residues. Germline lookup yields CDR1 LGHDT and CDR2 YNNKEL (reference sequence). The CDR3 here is CASSQYPGLQGVGTEAFF. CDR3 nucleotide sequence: TGTGCCAGCAGCCAGTACCCGGGGTTACAGGGGGTCGGCACTGAAGCTTTCTTT.

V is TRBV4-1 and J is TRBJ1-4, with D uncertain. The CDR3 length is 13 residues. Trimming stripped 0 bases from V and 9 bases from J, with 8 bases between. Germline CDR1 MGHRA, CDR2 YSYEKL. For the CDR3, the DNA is TGCGCCAGCAGCCAAGATGCGGGGAAAAAACTGTTTTTT. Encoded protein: CASSQDAGKKLFF.

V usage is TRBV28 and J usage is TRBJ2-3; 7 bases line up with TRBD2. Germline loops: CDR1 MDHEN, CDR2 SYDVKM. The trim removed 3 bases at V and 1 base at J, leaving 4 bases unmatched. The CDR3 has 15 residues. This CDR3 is CASSLGDYRTDTQYF. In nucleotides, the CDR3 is TGTGCCAGCAGTTTGGGGGACTACCGCACAGATACGCAGTATTTT.

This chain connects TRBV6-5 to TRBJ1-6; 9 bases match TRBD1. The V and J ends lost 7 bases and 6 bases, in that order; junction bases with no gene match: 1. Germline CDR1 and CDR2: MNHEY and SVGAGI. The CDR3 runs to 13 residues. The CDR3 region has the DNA TGTGCCAGCATGGGACAGGGTAATTCACCCCTCCACTTT. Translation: CASMGQGNSPLHF.

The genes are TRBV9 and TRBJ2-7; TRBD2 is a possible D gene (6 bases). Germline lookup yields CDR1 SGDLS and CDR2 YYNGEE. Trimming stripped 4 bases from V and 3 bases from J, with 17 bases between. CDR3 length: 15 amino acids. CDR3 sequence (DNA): TGTGCCAGCAGCTGGAGGTCGACGACTAGCTACGAGCAGTACGTC. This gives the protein CASSWRSTTSYEQYV.

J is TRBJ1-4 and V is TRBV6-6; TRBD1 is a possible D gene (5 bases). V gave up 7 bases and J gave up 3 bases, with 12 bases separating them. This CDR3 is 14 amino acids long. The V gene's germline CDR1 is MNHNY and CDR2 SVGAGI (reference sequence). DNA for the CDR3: TGTGCCAGCAAAGACGGGGGAGCTAATGAAAAACTGTTTTTT. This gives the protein CASKDGGANEKLFF.

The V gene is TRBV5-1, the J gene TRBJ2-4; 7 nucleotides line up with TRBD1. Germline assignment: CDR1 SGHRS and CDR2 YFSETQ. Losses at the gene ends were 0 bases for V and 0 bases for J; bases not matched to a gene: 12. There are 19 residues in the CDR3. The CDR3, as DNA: TGCGCCAGCAGCTTGGGGGCAGGGGGAAGGTCTGTAGCCAAAAACATTCAGTACTTC. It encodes CASSLGAGGRSVAKNIQYF.

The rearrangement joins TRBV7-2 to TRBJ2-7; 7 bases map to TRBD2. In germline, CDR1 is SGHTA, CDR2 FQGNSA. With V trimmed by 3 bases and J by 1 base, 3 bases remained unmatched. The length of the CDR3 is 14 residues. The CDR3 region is CASSFGGGSYEQYF. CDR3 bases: TGTGCCAGCAGCTTTGGCGGGGGTTCCTACGAGCAGTACTTC.

The CDR3 region is CASSVHGSRREDLNEQFF. The CDR3 DNA sequence: TGTGCCAGCAGCGTACACGGAAGTCGGCGGGAGGACCTCAATGAGCAGTTCTTC. This chain joins TRBV9 and TRBJ2-1; 8 nucleotides align to TRBD2. The V gene's germline CDR1 is SGDLS and CDR2 YYNGEE. The junction had 15 bases not matched to a gene; V was cut back by 1 base and J by 6 bases. The CDR3 has 18 residues. The full variable domain, its missing parts supplied by reference TRBV9 and TRBJ2-1, is DSGVTQTPKHLITATGQRVTLRCSPRSGDLSVYWYQQSLDQGLQFLIQYYNGEERAKGNILERFSAQQFPDLHSELNLSSLELGDSALYFCASSVHGSRREDLNEQFFGPGTRLTVL.

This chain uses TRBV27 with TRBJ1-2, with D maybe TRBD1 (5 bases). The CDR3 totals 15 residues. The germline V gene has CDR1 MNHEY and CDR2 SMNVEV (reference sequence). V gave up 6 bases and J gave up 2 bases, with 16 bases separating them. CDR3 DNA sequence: TGTGCCAGCAGCCCCTCGGGGGAGGGGAACTATGGCTACACCTTC. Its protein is CASSPSGEGNYGYTF.

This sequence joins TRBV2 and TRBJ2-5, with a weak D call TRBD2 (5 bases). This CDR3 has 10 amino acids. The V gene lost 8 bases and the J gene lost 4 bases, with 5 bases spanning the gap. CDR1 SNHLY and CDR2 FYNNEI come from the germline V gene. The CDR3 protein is CASGRETQYF. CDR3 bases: TGTGCCAGCGGGAGAGAGACCCAGTACTTC.

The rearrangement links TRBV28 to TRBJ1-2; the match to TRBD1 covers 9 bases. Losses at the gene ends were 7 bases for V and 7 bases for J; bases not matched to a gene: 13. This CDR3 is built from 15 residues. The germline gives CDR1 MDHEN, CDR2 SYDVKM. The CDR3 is CASTGTGILKGGYTF. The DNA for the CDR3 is TGTGCCAGCACCGGGACAGGGATACTTAAGGGTGGCTACACCTTC.

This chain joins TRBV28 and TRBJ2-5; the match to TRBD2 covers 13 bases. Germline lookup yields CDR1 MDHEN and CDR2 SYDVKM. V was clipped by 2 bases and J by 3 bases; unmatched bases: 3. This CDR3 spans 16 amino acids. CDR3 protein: CASSLSGLAGEETQYF. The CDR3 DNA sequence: TGTGCCAGCAGTTTAAGTGGACTAGCGGGGGAAGAGACCCAGTACTTC.